Following are 14 T cell receptor beta chains from one sample sequenced in a study of cytomegalovirus exposure and HLA in healthy donors. Both 60 Vbeta primers and 13 Jbeta primers went into the PCR. Some clones are missing from TCRdb's copy, which holds only in-frame ones; the method was immunoSEQ multiplex PCR. The table records about 82,000 clones, more than 60% of them present only once. Sequenced: PBMCs. The receptors stem from a human donor in good health.

CDR3 in amino acids: CASSLRAGGNTEAFF. CDR3 in DNA: TGCGCCAGCAGCTTGAGGGCAGGGGGGAACACTGAAGCTTTCTTT. The chain is built from TRBV5-1 and TRBJ1-1; 7 nucleotides agree with TRBD1. Per the germline V gene, CDR1 is SGHRS and CDR2 is YFSETQ. V shed 1 base, J shed 1 base, and the junction held 4 bases outside the gene matches. The CDR3 is 15 residues long.

The genes are TRBV6-5 and TRBJ1-6, with D unresolved. Trimming removed 9 bases at V and 0 bases at J, with 9 bases between. The germline V gene encodes CDR1 MNHEY and CDR2 SVGAGI. CDR3 length: 14 residues. For the CDR3, the DNA is TGTGCCAGTCACAGAAGCTCCTATAATTCACCCCTCCACTTT. Its protein is CASHRSSYNSPLHF.

This rearrangement joins TRBV5-5 to TRBJ1-1, with D possibly matching TRBD1 (5 bases). The CDR3 is made up of 15 amino acids. Deletions cut 4 bases from V and 4 bases from J, with 17 bases between. Germline CDR1 reads SGHKS; CDR2 reads YYEKEE (reference sequence). The CDR3 spells CASSGQGRGLTEAFF. The CDR3 DNA reads TGTGCCAGCAGCGGCCAAGGTAGGGGCCTCACTGAAGCTTTCTTT.

The V gene is TRBV2, the J gene TRBJ1-5; TRBD1 matches at 9 bases. Germline CDR1 SNHLY, CDR2 FYNNEI. Unmatched junction bases numbered 5, after V lost 5 bases and J lost 3 bases. The CDR3 sequence is 15 residues long. CDR3 protein: CASSPRQGVNQPQHF. CDR3 DNA: TGTGCCAGCAGTCCGAGACAGGGGGTCAATCAGCCCCAGCATTTT.

This chain uses TRBV4-1 with TRBJ2-1; 12 bases are a match to TRBD1. Germline values: CDR1 MGHRA, CDR2 YSYEKL. The CDR3 extends over 16 amino acids. With 4 bases clipped from V and 8 bases from J, the junction kept 9 bases outside the gene matches. The CDR3 DNA follows: TGCGCCAGCAGCCGACCGGGACAGGGGGCTGAGCATGAGCAGTTCTTC. Its translation: CASSRPGQGAEHEQFF.

This clone was counted at least ten times. V and J are TRBV7-9 and TRBJ1-1; D unresolved. This CDR3 is built from 14 residues. V shed 0 bases and J shed 1 base, with 6 bases lying between them. Per germline, CDR1 SEHNR and CDR2 FQNEAQ (reference sequence). CDR3 in amino acids: CASSLASPNTEAFF. CDR3 nucleotides: TGTGCCAGCAGCTTAGCCTCCCCGAACACTGAAGCTTTCTTT.

V is TRBV18 and J is TRBJ2-1, with D possibly TRBD1 on 5 matching bases. This CDR3 has 12 amino acids. Trimming removed 5 bases from V and 7 bases from J, with 9 bases in between. CDR1 and CDR2 (germline): KGHSH, LQKENI. CDR3 amino acids: CASSKGRNEQFF. DNA for the CDR3: TGTGCCAGCTCAAAGGGGCGGAATGAGCAGTTCTTC. The variable domain in full, completed from reference TRBV18 and TRBJ2-1, reads NAGVMQNPRHLVRRRGQEARLRCSPMKGHSHVYWYRQLPEEGLKFMVYLQKENIIDESGMPKERFSAEFPKEGPSILRIQQVVRGDSAAYFCASSKGRNEQFFGPGTRLTVL.

The table lists this clone with a count of one. The V and J genes are TRBV5-1 and TRBJ2-2; D may be TRBD2 (5 bases). The V gene's germline CDR1 is SGHRS and CDR2 YFSETQ. Trimming shortened V by 5 bases and J by 0 bases, and 14 bases separated the two germline ends. The CDR3 sequence is 16 residues long. This CDR3 reads CASSAIGNSNTGELFF. The CDR3 nucleotides are TGCGCCAGCAGTGCGATCGGGAATTCGAACACCGGGGAGCTGTTTTTT.

This chain uses TRBV19 with TRBJ1-2; TRBD1 aligns across 8 bases. Germline V gene lookup returns CDR1 LNHDA and CDR2 SQIVND (reference sequence). The CDR3 length is 12 residues. Trimming cost V 5 bases and J 6 bases; bases outside gene matches: 2. CDR3 residues: CASSQQGDGYTF. CDR3 nucleotides: TGTGCCAGTAGTCAACAGGGGGATGGCTACACCTTC.

The chain uses TRBV6-5 and TRBJ1-1; no definite D call. V shed 4 bases and J shed 4 bases, with 10 bases lying between them. Germline values: CDR1 MNHEY, CDR2 SVGAGI. This CDR3 has 13 amino acids. This CDR3 reads CASSFTQTTEAFF. The CDR3 DNA is TGTGCCAGCAGTTTTACACAGACCACTGAAGCTTTCTTT.

Worth noting for this clone: Mismatch with germline at one junction end may stem from a read error. J is TRBJ1-5 and V is TRBV4-1; D gene unclear. This CDR3 comprises 15 residues. CDR1 and CDR2 from the germline V gene are MGHRA and YSYEKL. As DNA, the CDR3 is TGCGCCAGCAGCCAAGCCCGCATTAGCAATCAGCCCCAGAATTTT. Its translation: CASSQARISNQPQNF.

The CDR3 coding sequence is TGTGCCAGCAGCAATGGATGGGACAGCCTGAACACTGAAGCTTTCTTT. Amino acids: CASSNGWDSLNTEAFF. The chain couples TRBV5-4 to TRBJ1-1; 7 nucleotides line up with TRBD1. The CDR3 is 16 amino acids. Germline V gene data show CDR1 as SGHNT and CDR2 as YYREEE (reference sequence). The ends lost 4 bases at V and 0 bases at J; junction bases unmatched: 9.

The chain couples TRBV7-9 to TRBJ1-4; D perhaps matches TRBD1 (5 bases). Germline-derived CDR1 and CDR2 are SEHNR and FQNEAQ (reference sequence). This CDR3 has 15 residues. Trimming removed 2 bases at V and 5 bases at J, with 12 bases between. The CDR3 sequence: CASSLQGVGNEKLFF. CDR3 bases: TGTGCCAGCAGCTTACAAGGGGTGGGGAATGAAAAACTGTTTTTT. Variable domain in full (rest from reference TRBV7-9 and TRBJ1-4): DTGVSQNPRHKITKRGQNVTFRCDPISEHNRLYWYRQTLGQGPEFLTYFQNEAQLEKSRLLSDRFSAERPKGSFSTLEIQRTEQGDSAMYLCASSLQGVGNEKLFFGSGTQLSVL.

This clone appeared once. The chain is built from TRBV5-1 and TRBJ2-7; 7 bases align to TRBD1. The junction had 5 bases not matched to a gene; V was cut back by 4 bases and J by 4 bases. This CDR3 has 13 amino acids. Germline V gene data show CDR1 as SGHRS and CDR2 as YFSETQ. CDR3 sequence: CASSPRDSYEQYF. In DNA, the CDR3 is TGCGCCAGCAGCCCGAGGGACAGTTACGAGCAGTACTTC.